These 9 T cell receptor beta chains were all obtained from the same sample, sequenced in a study of ipilimumab plus nivolumab after autologous stem cell transplantation. Generated by immunoSEQ multiplex PCR, the TCRdb table keeps only in-frame clones and is missing some. Here the sample spans fewer than 30,000 clones, more than 70% being singletons. The source was PBMCs, collected in a trial of ipilimumab plus nivolumab as post-transplant consolidation. These receptors originate from a male donor with diffuse large B-cell lymphoma.

The chain combines TRBV14 with TRBJ2-5, with D uncertain. Germline loops: CDR1 SGHDN, CDR2 FVKESK. The CDR3 extends over 12 amino acids. V was pared by 2 bases and J by 4 bases, with 5 bases between. This CDR3 is CASSQQLETQYF. The CDR3 DNA reads as TGTGCCAGCAGCCAACAATTAGAGACCCAGTACTTC.

This clone was seen a few times. This chain links TRBV10-2 with TRBJ2-3, with 9 bases aligning to TRBD2. This CDR3 contains 16 residues. V lost 3 bases, J lost 0 bases, and 4 bases stayed unmatched. The germline gives CDR1 WSHSY, CDR2 SAAADI. CDR3 loop: CASSDLAGASTDTQYF. For the CDR3, the DNA is TGCGCCAGCAGTGACTTAGCGGGGGCCAGCACAGATACGCAGTATTTT.

The V call is TRBV7-3, the J call TRBJ2-3, with D unresolved. V was shortened by 5 bases and J by 4 bases, with 10 bases between the two germline ends. Germline values: CDR1 SGHTA, CDR2 FQGTGA. CDR3 length equals 13 residues. The CDR3 sequence: CASSPVFPDTQYF. The CDR3 bases are TGTGCCAGCAGCCCAGTATTTCCAGATACGCAGTATTTT.

This chain links TRBV7-8 with TRBJ1-5; D is unclear. Germline V gives CDR1 SGHVS, CDR2 FQNEAQ. This CDR3 comprises 14 residues. V lost 1 base and J lost 4, with 8 bases in between. CDR3 region: CASSLEFRNQPQHF. In DNA, the CDR3 is TGTGCCAGCAGCTTAGAGTTCAGAAATCAGCCCCAGCATTTT.

The CDR3 nucleotides are TGTGCCAGCAGTAACAGGGGGACTGAAGCTTTCTTT. It specifies CASSNRGTEAFF. This chain joins TRBV6-5 and TRBJ1-1; 8 bases fit TRBD1. Per germline, CDR1 MNHEY and CDR2 SVGAGI. There are 12 residues in the CDR3. The ends lost 5 bases at V and 5 bases at J; junction bases unmatched: 1.

The chain employs TRBV5-1 and TRBJ2-3; D is unclear. The CDR3 is made up of 11 amino acids. Trimming shortened V by 3 bases and J by 8 bases, and 7 bases separated the two germline ends. Germline V gene data show CDR1 as SGHRS and CDR2 as YFSETQ. The CDR3 DNA follows: TGCGCCAGCAGCTGGGGTAGTACGCAGTATTTT. Translation: CASSWGSTQYF. Based on the CDR3 plus reference TRBV5-1 and TRBJ2-3, the full variable domain is KAGVTQTPRYLIKTRGQQVTLSCSPISGHRSVSWYQQTPGQGLQFLFEYFSETQRNKGNFPGRFSGRQFSNSRSEMNVSTLELGDSALYLCASSWGSTQYFGPGTRLTVL.

This clone showed up just once. V gene TRBV6-1 combines with J gene TRBJ1-2; D is perhaps TRBD1 (6 bases). CDR3 length: 15 amino acids. Trimming pared 3 bases from V and 3 bases from J, leaving 14 bases between. Germline V lookup: CDR1 MNHNS, CDR2 SASEGT. Written as DNA, the CDR3 is TGTGCCAGCAGTGATTCCGGGGGCGCGGACTATGGCTACACCTTC. As protein: CASSDSGGADYGYTF.

The V and J genes are TRBV9 and TRBJ2-5; TRBD2 agrees at 14 bases. The CDR3 runs to 16 residues. CDR1 is SGDLS, CDR2 YYNGEE, per germline. Trimming took 0 bases from V and 5 from J; bases not matched to a gene: 3. The CDR3 is CASSVGLAGGPETQYF. CDR3 coding DNA: TGTGCCAGCAGCGTAGGACTAGCGGGGGGGCCGGAGACCCAGTACTTC.

The rearrangement joins TRBV18 to TRBJ2-5; no reliable D call. Deletions cut 4 bases from V and 5 bases from J, with 14 bases between. CDR1 and CDR2 from the germline V gene are KGHSH and LQKENI. This CDR3 is 14 amino acids long. CDR3 region: CASSQQKGRETQYF. The CDR3 region has the DNA TGTGCCAGCTCACAACAAAAGGGCAGGGAGACCCAGTACTTC.